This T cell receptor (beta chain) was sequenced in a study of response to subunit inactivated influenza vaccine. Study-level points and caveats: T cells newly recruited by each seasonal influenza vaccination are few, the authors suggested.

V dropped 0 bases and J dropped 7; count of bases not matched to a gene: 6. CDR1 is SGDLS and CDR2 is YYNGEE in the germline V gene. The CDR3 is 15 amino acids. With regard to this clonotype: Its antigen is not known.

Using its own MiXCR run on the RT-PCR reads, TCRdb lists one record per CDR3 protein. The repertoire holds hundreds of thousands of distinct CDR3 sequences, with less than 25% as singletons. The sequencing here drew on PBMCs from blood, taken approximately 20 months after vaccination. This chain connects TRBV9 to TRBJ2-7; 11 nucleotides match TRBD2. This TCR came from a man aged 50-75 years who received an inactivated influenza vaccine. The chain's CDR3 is CASSVDGLAGGEQYF. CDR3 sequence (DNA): TGTGCCAGCAGCGTAGATGGGCTAGCGGGGGGAGAGCAGTACTTC.